Reported below is one T cell receptor (beta chain). Its antigen is still unknown. The assay was immunoSEQ multiplex PCR, and TCRdb's table has in-frame clones only and misses some. The table has some 1,600,000 clones, 95% to 99% seen once. Germline CDR1 and CDR2: SGHAT and FQNNGV. The CDR3 extends over 16 amino acids. The V end lost 5 bases, the J end lost 10 bases, and 24 bases lay between the germline ends. Naive CD45RA+ and memory CD45RA-negative subsets were split from CD4+ cells. This specimen belongs to a study of shared clonotypes between healthy human individuals. On the study more broadly: A couple of women and a few men aged 18 to 49 made up the donors. Whole-study results and caveats: When naive CD4 clonotypes were compared across a handful of donors, about 4.8% were shared.

Sequencing used naive CD4+ T cells sorted from blood. Subset defined: CD45RA+ positively selected. This receptor was obtained from a man aged 25-45 years in good health. The rearrangement joins TRBV11-2 to TRBJ2-1; a possible D gene is TRBD1 (6 bases). This CDR3 reads CASSDIVGALRGEQFF. The DNA for the CDR3 is TGTGCCAGCAGCGACATAGTGGGAGCCCTCAGGGGCGAGCAGTTCTTC. Full variable domain (rest looked up from reference TRBV11-2 and TRBJ2-1): EAGVAQSPRYKIIEKRQSVAFWCNPISGHATLYWYQQILGQGPKLLIQFQNNGVVDDSQLPKDRFSAERLKGVDSTLKIQPAKLEDSAVYLCASSDIVGALRGEQFFGPGTRLTVL.